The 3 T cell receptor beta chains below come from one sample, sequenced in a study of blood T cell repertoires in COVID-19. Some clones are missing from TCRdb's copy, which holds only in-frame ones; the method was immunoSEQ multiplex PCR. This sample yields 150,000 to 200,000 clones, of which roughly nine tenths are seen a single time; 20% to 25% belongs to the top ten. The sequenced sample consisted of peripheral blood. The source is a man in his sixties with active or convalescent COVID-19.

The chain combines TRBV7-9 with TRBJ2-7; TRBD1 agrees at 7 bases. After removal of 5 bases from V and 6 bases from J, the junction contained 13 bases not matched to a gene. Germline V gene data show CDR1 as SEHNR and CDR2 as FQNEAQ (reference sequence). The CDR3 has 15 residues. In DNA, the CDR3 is TGTGCCAGCAGCCCCCCGGACAGGAGTGCCCTCGAGCAGTACTTC. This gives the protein CASSPPDRSALEQYF.

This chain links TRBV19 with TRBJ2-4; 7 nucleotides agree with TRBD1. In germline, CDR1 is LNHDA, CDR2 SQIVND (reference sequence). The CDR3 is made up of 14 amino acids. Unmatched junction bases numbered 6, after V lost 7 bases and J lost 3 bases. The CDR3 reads CASTSGQFKNIQYF. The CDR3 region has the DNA TGTGCCAGTACCTCGGGACAGTTCAAAAACATTCAGTACTTC.

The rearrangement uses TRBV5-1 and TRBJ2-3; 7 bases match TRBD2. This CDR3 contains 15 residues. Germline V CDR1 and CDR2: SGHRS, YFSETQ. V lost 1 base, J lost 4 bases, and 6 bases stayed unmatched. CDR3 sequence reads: CASSLISSGADTQYF. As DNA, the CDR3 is TGCGCCAGCAGCTTGATATCCAGCGGGGCAGATACGCAGTATTTT.